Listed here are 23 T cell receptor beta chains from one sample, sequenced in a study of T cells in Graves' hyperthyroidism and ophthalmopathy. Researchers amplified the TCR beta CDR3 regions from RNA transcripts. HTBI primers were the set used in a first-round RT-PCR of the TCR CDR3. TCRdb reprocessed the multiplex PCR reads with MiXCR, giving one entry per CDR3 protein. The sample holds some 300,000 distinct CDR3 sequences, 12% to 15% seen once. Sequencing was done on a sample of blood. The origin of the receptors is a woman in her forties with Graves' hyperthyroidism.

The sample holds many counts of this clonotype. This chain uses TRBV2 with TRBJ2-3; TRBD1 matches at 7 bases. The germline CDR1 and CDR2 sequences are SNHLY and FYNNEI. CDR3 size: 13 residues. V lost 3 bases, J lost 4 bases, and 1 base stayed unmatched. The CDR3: CASSETGPDTQYF. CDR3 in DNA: TGTGCCAGCAGTGAGACAGGGCCAGATACGCAGTATTTT.

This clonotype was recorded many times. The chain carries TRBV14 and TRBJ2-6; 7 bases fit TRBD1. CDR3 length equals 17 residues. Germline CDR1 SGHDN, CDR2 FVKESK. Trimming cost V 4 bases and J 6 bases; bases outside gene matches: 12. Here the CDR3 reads CASSLGPGQDPANVLTF. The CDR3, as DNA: TGTGCCAGCAGCCTAGGGCCCGGACAGGACCCGGCCAACGTCCTGACTTTC.

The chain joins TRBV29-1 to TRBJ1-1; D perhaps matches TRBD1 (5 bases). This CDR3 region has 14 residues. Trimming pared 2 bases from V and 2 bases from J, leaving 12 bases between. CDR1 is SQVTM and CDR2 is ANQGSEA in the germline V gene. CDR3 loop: CSVERGWGNTEAFF. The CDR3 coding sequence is TGCAGCGTTGAAAGGGGATGGGGAAACACTGAAGCTTTCTTT.

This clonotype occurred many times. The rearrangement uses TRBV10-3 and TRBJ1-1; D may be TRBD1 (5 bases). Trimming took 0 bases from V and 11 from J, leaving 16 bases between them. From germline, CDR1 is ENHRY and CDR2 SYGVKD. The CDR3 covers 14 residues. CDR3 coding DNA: TGTGCCATCAGTGAGTCACATCCTCGGGGGTGGGCTTTCTTT. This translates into CAISESHPRGWAFF.

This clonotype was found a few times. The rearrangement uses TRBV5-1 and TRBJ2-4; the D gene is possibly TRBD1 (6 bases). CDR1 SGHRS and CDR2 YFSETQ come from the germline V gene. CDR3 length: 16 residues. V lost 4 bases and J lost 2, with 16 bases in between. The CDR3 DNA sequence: TGCGCCAGCAGCGCCCGGAACAGGGATTCCAAAAACATTCAGTACTTC. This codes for CASSARNRDSKNIQYF.

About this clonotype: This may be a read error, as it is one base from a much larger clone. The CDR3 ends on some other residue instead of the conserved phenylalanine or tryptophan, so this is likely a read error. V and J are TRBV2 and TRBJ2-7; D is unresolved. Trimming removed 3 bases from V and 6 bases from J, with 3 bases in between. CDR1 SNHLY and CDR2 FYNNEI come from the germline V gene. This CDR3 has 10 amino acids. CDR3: CASSDPEQYL. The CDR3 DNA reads TGTGCCAGCAGTGACCCCGAGCAGTACCTC.

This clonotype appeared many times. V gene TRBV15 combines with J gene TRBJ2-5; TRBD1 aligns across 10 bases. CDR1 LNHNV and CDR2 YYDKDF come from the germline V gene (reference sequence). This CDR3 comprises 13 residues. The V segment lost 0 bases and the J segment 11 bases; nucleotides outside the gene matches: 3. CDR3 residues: CATSRDGTGAQYF. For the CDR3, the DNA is TGTGCCACCAGCAGAGATGGGACAGGGGCACAGTACTTC.

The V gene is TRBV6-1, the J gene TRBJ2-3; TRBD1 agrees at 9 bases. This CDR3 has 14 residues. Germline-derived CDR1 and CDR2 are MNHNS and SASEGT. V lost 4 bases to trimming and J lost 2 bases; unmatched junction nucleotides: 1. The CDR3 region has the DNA TGTGCCAGCAGTGGGGACAGGGACACAGATACGCAGTATTTT. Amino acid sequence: CASSGDRDTDTQYF.

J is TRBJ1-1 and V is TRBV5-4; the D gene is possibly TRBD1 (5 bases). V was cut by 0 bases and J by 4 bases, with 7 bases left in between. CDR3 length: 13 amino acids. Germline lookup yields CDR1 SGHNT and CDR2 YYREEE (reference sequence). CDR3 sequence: CASSLDGTTEAFF. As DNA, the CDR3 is TGTGCCAGCAGCTTGGACGGGACCACTGAAGCTTTCTTT.

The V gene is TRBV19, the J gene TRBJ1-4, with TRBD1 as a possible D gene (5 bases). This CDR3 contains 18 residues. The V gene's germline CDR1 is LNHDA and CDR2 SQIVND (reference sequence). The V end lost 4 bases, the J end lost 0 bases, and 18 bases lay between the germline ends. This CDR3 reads CASSTRQPGKSTNEKLFF. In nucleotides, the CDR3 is TGTGCCAGTAGTACCAGACAGCCCGGTAAATCAACTAATGAAAAACTGTTTTTT.

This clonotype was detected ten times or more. CDR3 DNA sequence: TGCGCCAGCAGCTTGGCTAATACAGGGAACTATGGCTACACCTTC. Translating it yields CASSLANTGNYGYTF. The genes are TRBV5-1 and TRBJ1-2; possibly TRBD1 for D (6 bases). Germline V gene data show CDR1 as SGHRS and CDR2 as YFSETQ. The CDR3 loop spans 15 amino acids. Trimming took off 0 bases at V and 2 bases at J, with 11 bases between the two ends.

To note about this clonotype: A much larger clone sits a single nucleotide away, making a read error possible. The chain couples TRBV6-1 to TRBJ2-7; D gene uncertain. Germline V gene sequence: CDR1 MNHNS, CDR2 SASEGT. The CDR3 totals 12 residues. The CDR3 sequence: CANSEFSYEQYF. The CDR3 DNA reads TGTGCCAACAGTGAATTTTCCTACGAGCAGTACTTC.

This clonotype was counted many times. CDR3 coding DNA: TGTGCCAGCAGCCGTACACAGAACACTGAAGCTTTCTTT. As protein: CASSRTQNTEAFF. The V and J genes are TRBV13 and TRBJ1-1; D gene ambiguous. The germline V and J ends were trimmed by 5 bases and 1 base, with 8 bases remaining between them. This CDR3 comprises 13 residues. Germline V gene data show CDR1 as PRHDT and CDR2 as FYEKMQ (reference sequence).

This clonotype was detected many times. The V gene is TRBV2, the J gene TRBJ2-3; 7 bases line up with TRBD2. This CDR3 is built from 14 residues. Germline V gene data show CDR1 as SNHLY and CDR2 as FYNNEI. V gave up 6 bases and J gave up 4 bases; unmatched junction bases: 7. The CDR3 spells CASSITSDADTQYF. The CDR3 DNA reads TGTGCCAGCAGCATTACTAGCGACGCAGATACGCAGTATTTT.

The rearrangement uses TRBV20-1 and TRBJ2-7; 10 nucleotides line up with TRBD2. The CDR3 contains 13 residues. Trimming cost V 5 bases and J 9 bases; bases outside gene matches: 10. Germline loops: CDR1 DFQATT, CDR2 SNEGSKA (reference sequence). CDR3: CSADSGGLRVQYF. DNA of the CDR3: TGCAGTGCTGATAGCGGGGGGCTACGAGTGCAGTACTTC.

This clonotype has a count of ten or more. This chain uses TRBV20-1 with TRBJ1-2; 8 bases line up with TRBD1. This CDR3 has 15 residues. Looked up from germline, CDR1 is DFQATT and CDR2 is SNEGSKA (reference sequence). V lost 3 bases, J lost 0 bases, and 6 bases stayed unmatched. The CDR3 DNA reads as TGCAGTGCTAGCTCCGGGACAGGATCTAACTATGGCTACACCTTC. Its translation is CSASSGTGSNYGYTF.

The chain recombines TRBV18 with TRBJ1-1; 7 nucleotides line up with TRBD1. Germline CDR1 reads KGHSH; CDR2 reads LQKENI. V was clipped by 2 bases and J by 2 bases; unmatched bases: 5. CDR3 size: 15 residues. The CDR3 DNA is TGTGCCAGCTCACCAACGGAGGGGGCCAACACTGAAGCTTTCTTT. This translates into CASSPTEGANTEAFF.

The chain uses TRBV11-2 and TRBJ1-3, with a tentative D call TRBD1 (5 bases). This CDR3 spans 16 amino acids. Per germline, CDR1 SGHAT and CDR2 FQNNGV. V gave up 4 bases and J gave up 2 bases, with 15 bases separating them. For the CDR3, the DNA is TGTGCCAGCAGCTCCCTTTCGGGGCCCCCTGGAAACACCATATATTTT. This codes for CASSSLSGPPGNTIYF.

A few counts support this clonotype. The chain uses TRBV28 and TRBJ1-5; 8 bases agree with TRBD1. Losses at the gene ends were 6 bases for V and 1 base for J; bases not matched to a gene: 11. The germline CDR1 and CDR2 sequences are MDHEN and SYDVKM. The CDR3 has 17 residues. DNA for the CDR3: TGTGCCAGCAGCTCGGCAGGGGGCTCAGGAAGCAATCAGCCCCAGCATTTT. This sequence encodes CASSSAGGSGSNQPQHF.

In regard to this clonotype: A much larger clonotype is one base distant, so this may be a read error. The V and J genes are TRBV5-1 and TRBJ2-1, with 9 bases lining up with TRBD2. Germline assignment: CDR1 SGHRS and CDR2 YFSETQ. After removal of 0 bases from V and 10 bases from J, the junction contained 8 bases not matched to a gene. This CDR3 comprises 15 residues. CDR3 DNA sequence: TGCGCCAGCAGCTTGGTTATTAGCGGGAGTAAGGAGCAGTTCTTC. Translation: CASSLVISGSKEQFF.

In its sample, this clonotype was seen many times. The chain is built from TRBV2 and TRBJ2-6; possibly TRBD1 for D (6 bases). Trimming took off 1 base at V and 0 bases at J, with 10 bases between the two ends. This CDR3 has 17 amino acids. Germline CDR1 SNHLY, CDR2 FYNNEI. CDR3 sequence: CASSEVTGNSGANVLTF. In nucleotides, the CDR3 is TGTGCCAGCAGTGAAGTTACAGGGAACTCTGGGGCCAACGTCCTGACTTTC.

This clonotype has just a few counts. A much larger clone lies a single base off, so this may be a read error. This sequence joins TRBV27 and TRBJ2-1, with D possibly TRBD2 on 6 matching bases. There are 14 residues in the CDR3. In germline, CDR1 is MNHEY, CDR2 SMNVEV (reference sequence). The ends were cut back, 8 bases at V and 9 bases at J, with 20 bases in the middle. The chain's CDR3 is CASSNYGGRSEQFF. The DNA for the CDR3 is TGTGCCAGCTCAAACTACGGGGGTAGGAGTGAGCAGTTCTTC.

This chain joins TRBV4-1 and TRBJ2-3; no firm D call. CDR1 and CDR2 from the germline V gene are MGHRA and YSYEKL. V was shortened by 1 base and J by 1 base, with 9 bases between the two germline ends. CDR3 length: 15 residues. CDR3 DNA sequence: TGCGCCAGCAGCCAAGGGGTTAGCCGCACAGATACGCAGTATTTT. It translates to CASSQGVSRTDTQYF.